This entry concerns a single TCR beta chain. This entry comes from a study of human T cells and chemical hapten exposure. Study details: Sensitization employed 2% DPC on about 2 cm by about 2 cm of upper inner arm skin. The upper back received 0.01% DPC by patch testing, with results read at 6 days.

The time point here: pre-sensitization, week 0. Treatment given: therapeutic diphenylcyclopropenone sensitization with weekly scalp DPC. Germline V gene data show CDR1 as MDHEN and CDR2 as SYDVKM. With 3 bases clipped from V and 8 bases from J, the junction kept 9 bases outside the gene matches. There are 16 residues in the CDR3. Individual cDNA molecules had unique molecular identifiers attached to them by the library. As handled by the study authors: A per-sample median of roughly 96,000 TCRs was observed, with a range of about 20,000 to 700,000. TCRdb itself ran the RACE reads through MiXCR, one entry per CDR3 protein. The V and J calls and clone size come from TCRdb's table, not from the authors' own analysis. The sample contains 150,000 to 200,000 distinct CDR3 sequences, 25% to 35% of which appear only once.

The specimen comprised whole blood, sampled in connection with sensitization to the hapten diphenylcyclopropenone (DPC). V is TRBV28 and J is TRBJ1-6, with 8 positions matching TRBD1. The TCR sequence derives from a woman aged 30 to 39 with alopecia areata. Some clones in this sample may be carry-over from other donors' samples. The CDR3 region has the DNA TGTGCCAGCAGTTTGGCGGGACAGGTGTCCGATTCACCCCTCCACTTT. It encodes CASSLAGQVSDSPLHF. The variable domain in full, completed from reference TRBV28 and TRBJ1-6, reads DVKVTQSSRYLVKRTGEKVFLECVQDMDHENMFWYRQDPGLGLRLIYFSYDVKMKEKGDIPEGYSVSREKKERFSLILESASTNQTSMYLCASSLAGQVSDSPLHFGNGTRLTVT.